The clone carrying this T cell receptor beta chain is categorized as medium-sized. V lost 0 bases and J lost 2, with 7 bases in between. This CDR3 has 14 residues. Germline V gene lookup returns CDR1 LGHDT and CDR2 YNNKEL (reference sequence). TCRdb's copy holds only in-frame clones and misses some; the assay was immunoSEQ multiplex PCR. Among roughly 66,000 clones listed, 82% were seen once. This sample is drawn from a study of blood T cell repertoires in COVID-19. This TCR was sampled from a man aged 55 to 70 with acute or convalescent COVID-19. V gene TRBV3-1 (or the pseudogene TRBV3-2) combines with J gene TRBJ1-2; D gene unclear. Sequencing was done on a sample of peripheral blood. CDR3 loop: CASSQDQRNYGYTF. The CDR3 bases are TGTGCCAGCAGCCAAGATCAGCGCAACTATGGCTACACCTTC.